The clone carrying this T cell receptor beta chain was seen only once. Its antigen is currently unknown. The entry originates in a study of T cell responses to AZD1222 COVID-19 vaccine. Repertoires were generated with immunoSEQ multiplex PCR, while TCRdb's copy carries only in-frame clones and drops some. The repertoire includes about 140,000 clones, more than 70% of them detected once, and 5% to 6% sits in the top ten. General study findings and limits: Vaccine-associated CD4 TCRs ranged over spike, dominating at 160-218 and 743-854. Donors were chiefly white British, with a greater number of females, and clonal diversity was perhaps underestimated. Baseline seropositivity characterized only six AZD1222 recipients.

Germline V CDR1 and CDR2: MDHEN, SYDVKM. This CDR3 spans 15 amino acids. The V and J ends lost 5 bases and 5 bases respectively, with 13 bases between them. The origin of this receptor is an adult who received the AZD1222 COVID-19 vaccine. This chain connects TRBV28 to TRBJ1-6; tentative D call: TRBD1 (5 bases). This specimen was peripheral blood, taken 28 days after the second AZD1222 dose. DNA for the CDR3: TGTGCCAGCAGTCCCGCCGAGGGGAATAATTCACCCCTCCACTTT. Its protein is CASSPAEGNNSPLHF. Together with reference TRBV28 and TRBJ1-6, the CDR3 gives the full variable domain: DVKVTQSSRYLVKRTGEKVFLECVQDMDHENMFWYRQDPGLGLRLIYFSYDVKMKEKGDIPEGYSVSREKKERFSLILESASTNQTSMYLCASSPAEGNNSPLHFGNGTRLTVT.